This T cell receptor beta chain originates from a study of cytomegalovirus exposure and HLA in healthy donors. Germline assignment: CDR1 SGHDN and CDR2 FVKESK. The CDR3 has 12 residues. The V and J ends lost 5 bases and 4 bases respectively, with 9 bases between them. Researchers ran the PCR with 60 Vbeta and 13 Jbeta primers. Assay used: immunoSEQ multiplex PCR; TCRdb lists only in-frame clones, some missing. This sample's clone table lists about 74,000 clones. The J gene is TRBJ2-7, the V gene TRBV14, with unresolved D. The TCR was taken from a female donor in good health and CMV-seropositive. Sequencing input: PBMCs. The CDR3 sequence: CASSINYYEQYF. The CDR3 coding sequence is TGTGCCAGCAGCATAAACTATTACGAGCAGTACTTC.